This T cell receptor beta chain was sequenced in a study of T-cell memory formation after mild COVID-19. Findings and caveats of the study: Largely, contracting CD4+ clones fell within CM and EM, and contracting CD8+ clones within EMRA. Memory sampled before infection contained some responding clones, suggesting cross-reactive memory joined. Later expanders leaned CD4+, whereas clones that contracted between day 15 and 85 were balanced CD4/CD8.

CDR1 and CDR2 from the germline V gene are SGHTA and FQGNSA. The CDR3 runs to 16 residues. Trimming took 4 bases from V and 4 from J; bases not matched to a gene: 9. This clonotype was observed a few times. Its target is unknown. Libraries for TCRalpha and TCRbeta carried sample barcodes and unique molecular identifiers via 5'RACE. TCRdb ran MiXCR on the 5' RACE reads and lists one entry per CDR3 protein. This sample has some 57,000 distinct CDR3 sequences; 10% to 15% occur once, and the top ten carry 20% to 25%. Sequenced material: PBMCs or a T cell subset sorted from them (not recorded which). The rearrangement joins TRBV7-2 to TRBJ2-3, with 9 nucleotides matching TRBD2. The receptor was derived from a man between 18 and 35 years old who had mild COVID-19 (a few samples of this study predate the infection). Cell type and time point are not known. The CDR3 bases are TGTGCCAGCAGCTCCCGACTAGCGGAACTTTCAGATACGCAGTATTTT. It yields the protein CASSSRLAELSDTQYF.